This is a list of T cell receptor beta chains from one sample in a study of Tregs in tolerant kidney transplant recipients. Here immunoSEQ multiplex PCR was the method, and the copy in TCRdb shows in-frame clones only, minus some. The repertoire holds roughly 69,000 clones, with about 89% as singletons. Source: CD4+ T cells from blood, taken before the transplant. These receptors originate from a human donor who received a combined kidney and bone marrow transplant. Both conserved end residues are trimmed from each CDR3. D genes are given only for firm matches. Clone size is not always given. Where it is, it says once, few, many or a class for expanded clones.

cdr3_length j_call v_call clone_size d_call cdr3_aa
15 TRBJ2-3 TRBV5-1 - TRBD1 ASSRVLGQGGTDTQY
13 TRBJ1-1 TRBV7-9 - - ASSLGAGANTEAF
14 TRBJ2-1 TRBV5-6 - - ASSLGTLRSYNEQF
12 TRBJ2-2 TRBV6-5 - - ASRGHLLTGELF
11 TRBJ1-1 TRBV7-2 - TRBD1 ASSTDRGLIAF
10 TRBJ2-4 TRBV7-9 - - ASSLGTEIQY
10 TRBJ2-3 TRBV29-1 - - SVEWDTDTQY
13 TRBJ1-5 TRBV5-1 - TRBD1 ASSMTGLLWQPQH
12 TRBJ1-2 TRBV28 - - ASSLWAENYGYT
14 TRBJ2-5 TRBV9 - - ASSVRPLGGTETQY
12 TRBJ2-1 TRBV7-3 - - ASSPGTPFNEQF
11 TRBJ1-2 TRBV7-2 - - ASSSLGGYGYT
12 TRBJ2-5 TRBV9 - - ASSVGTLQETQY
11 TRBJ2-1 TRBV6-5 - - ASSRGSYNEQF
14 TRBJ2-1 TRBV28 - TRBD2 ASSPPWGGANNEQF
12 TRBJ2-2 TRBV7-3 few - ASSLNPSPGELF
15 TRBJ1-3 TRBV4-1 - TRBD1 ASSQTGAHSSGNTIY
13 TRBJ2-3 TRBV6-5 - TRBD2 ASSYSLAGADTQY
10 TRBJ2-5 TRBV29-1 - - SVRSPQETQY
13 TRBJ2-5 TRBV2 once TRBD2 ASKRASGSGETQY
13 TRBJ2-7 TRBV28 - TRBD1 ASSSPGTGTYEQY
13 TRBJ1-2 TRBV27 once TRBD1 ASSFLGQGKGGYT
13 TRBJ2-7 TRBV2 - TRBD1 ASSVGQGLAYEQY
13 TRBJ1-5 TRBV6-1 - - ASKIQGNSNQPQH
12 TRBJ2-1 TRBV7-2 - TRBD2 ASRLAGGPGEQF
11 TRBJ2-1 TRBV6-6 - - ASSKGTQGRQF
13 TRBJ2-3 TRBV19 - - ASSLYVQDTDTQY
11 TRBJ2-1 TRBV12-1 - - ASSFGLSDGQF
13 TRBJ1-5 TRBV27 - - ASSPRVYSNQPQH
12 TRBJ2-1 TRBV7-3 - - ASSLRSGYNEQF
13 TRBJ1-1 TRBV7-6 once TRBD1 ASSLGPQGTTEAF
12 TRBJ1-2 TRBV7-2 - - ASSLADQGYGYT
12 TRBJ2-2 TRBV19 - TRBD2 ATSSGTNTGELF
10 TRBJ1-4 TRBV30 - - AWSVGGEKLF
13 TRBJ2-7 TRBV28 - TRBD2 ASSPGLASSYEQY
12 TRBJ1-1 TRBV27 - - ASSWGHGRTEAF